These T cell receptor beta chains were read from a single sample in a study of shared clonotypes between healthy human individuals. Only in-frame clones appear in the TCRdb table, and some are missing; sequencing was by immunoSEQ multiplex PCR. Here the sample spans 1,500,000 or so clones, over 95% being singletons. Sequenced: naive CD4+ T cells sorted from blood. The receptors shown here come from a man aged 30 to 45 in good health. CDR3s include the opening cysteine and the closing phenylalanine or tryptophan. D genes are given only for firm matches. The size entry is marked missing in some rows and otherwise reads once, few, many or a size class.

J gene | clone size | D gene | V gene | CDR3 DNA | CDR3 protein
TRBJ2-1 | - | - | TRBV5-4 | TGTGCCAGCAGCCATAGCGGAAGAGGCTACAATGAGCAGTTCTTC | CASSHSGRGYNEQFF
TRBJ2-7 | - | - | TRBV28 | TGTGCCAGCAGTGAAACAGGACAGCCTTACTACGAGCAGTACTTC | CASSETGQPYYEQYF
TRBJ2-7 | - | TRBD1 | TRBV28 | TGTGCCAGCAGTTTTTCCGGGACAGGGGGCTACGAGCAGTACTTC | CASSFSGTGGYEQYF
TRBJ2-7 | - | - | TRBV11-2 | TGTGCCAGCAGCCGGACAGCTTCTCCCACCTACGAGCAGTACTTC | CASSRTASPTYEQYF
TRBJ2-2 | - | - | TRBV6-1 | TGTGCCAGCAGTGCCCCCGGGACCGCGAACACCGGGGAGCTGTTTTTT | CASSAPGTANTGELFF
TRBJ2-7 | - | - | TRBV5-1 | TGCGCCAGCAGCTTGGATGGGCTTCTGTCAGACTACGAGCAGTACTTC | CASSLDGLLSDYEQYF
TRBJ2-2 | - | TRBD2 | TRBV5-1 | TGCGCCAGCAGTAGGGGTCTACTAGCGGGAGCAGTCCCTGGGGAGCTGTTTTTT | CASSRGLLAGAVPGELFF
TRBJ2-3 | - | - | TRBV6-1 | TGTGCCAGCAGTGAAGTTTCAGATACGCAGTATTTT | CASSEVSDTQYF
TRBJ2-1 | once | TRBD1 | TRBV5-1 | TGCGCCAGCAGCTCGCGCCCTCCGGGACAGGACTTCTACAATGAGCAGTTCTTC | CASSSRPPGQDFYNEQFF
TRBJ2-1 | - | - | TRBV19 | TGTGCCAGTAGTAACCAGGTGAGCTCCTACAATGAGCAGTTCTTC | CASSNQVSSYNEQFF
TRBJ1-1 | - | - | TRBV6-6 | TGTGCCAGCAGTTCGACAATGTTGGGTGAAGCTTTCTTT | CASSSTMLGEAFF
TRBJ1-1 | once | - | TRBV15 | TGTGCCACCAGCAGAGATCTAGGCAGTATGCTGTTACCTTTCTTT | CATSRDLGSMLLPFF
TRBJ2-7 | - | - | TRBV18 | TGTGCCAGCTCACCACCCTCTAGTCCCCACTACGAGCAGTACTTC | CASSPPSSPHYEQYF
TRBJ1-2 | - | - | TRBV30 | TGTGCCTGGAGTTGGGCCAGAGCTAACTATGGCTACACCTTC | CAWSWARANYGYTF
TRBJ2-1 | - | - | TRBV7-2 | TGTGCCAGCAGCCGAGATCGTCCGGGACCGGGTGAGCAGTTCTTC | CASSRDRPGPGEQFF
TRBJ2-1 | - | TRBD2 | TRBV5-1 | TGCGCCAGCAGCTCCGGACTAGTCTCCTACAATGAGCAGTTCTTC | CASSSGLVSYNEQFF
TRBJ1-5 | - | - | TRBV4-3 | TGCGCCAGCAGCCAAGAGAGCAGGGGACAACAGCCCCAGCATTTT | CASSQESRGQQPQHF
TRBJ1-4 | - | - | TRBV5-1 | TGCGCCAGCAGCTTGGGTGCAACTAATGAAAAACTGTTTTTT | CASSLGATNEKLFF
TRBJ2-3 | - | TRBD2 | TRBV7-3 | TGTGCCAGCAGCAAGACTAGCGGGAGTGATACGCAGTATTTT | CASSKTSGSDTQYF